What follows are 11 T cell receptor beta chains derived from one specimen sequenced in a study of beta chain features in type 1 diabetes. Investigators reverse transcribed all isolated RNA, so they sequenced expressed TCRB transcripts. Only in-frame clones appear in the TCRdb table, and some are missing; sequencing was by immunoSEQ multiplex PCR. The repertoire holds 140,000 or so clones, with about 10% as singletons. Sequenced sample: central memory CD4+ T cells from blood. These receptors were obtained from a man aged 18 to 30 in good health.

This clone was observed a few times. This sequence joins TRBV9 and TRBJ2-3, with D perhaps TRBD1 (5 bases). Trimming shortened V by 0 bases and J by 4 bases, and 15 bases separated the two germline ends. This CDR3 contains 16 residues. The germline gives CDR1 SGDLS, CDR2 YYNGEE. CDR3 region: CASSVASGNEADTQYF. The CDR3 DNA sequence: TGTGCCAGCAGCGTAGCTTCAGGGAACGAGGCAGATACGCAGTATTTT.

This clone was counted only a few times. This rearrangement joins TRBV15 to TRBJ1-5, with a tentative D call TRBD1 (5 bases). The V gene's germline CDR1 is LNHNV and CDR2 YYDKDF (reference sequence). Trimming removed 4 bases at V and 2 bases at J, with 9 bases between. CDR3 length: 14 amino acids. CDR3 sequence: CATSKGGGNQPQHF. As DNA, the CDR3 is TGTGCCACCAGCAAGGGAGGGGGCAATCAGCCCCAGCATTTT.

The chain employs TRBV2 and TRBJ2-7, with 7 positions matching TRBD1. Losses at the gene ends were 6 bases for V and 2 bases for J; bases not matched to a gene: 7. Germline V gives CDR1 SNHLY, CDR2 FYNNEI. The CDR3 has 14 residues. CDR3 region: CASSPDRVPYEQYF. The CDR3 DNA reads as TGTGCCAGCAGCCCTGACAGGGTACCCTACGAGCAGTACTTC.

This clone was seen repeatedly, ten times or more. The gene calls are TRBV29-1 and TRBJ2-1, with 9 bases matching TRBD2. V trimming: 6 bases; J trimming: 1 base; junction bases outside the gene matches: 10. CDR3 length: 16 residues. Germline assignment: CDR1 SQVTM and CDR2 ANQGSEA. Here the CDR3 reads CSVERASGKSYNEQFF. In DNA, the CDR3 is TGCAGCGTCGAAAGGGCTAGCGGGAAATCCTACAATGAGCAGTTCTTC.

The J gene is TRBJ2-5, the V gene TRBV6-5; 8 bases align to TRBD2. The CDR3 contains 14 residues. Germline-derived CDR1 and CDR2 are MNHEY and SVGAGI. Losses at the gene ends were 2 bases for V and 5 bases for J; bases not matched to a gene: 4. Here the CDR3 DNA reads TGTGCCAGCAGTTACGGCGGGGGGAGGGAGACCCAGTACTTC. Its translation is CASSYGGGRETQYF.

The chain recombines TRBV5-1 with TRBJ1-5; TRBD1 matches 11 bases. This CDR3 has 16 amino acids. V was pared by 0 bases and J by 6 bases, with 5 bases of the junction left unmatched. CDR1 and CDR2 (germline): SGHRS, YFSETQ. The CDR3 DNA reads as TGCGCCAGCAGCTTGGGGACAGGGGGCGCGGGTCAGCCCCAGCATTTT. Protein: CASSLGTGGAGQPQHF.

The chain has TRBV9 and TRBJ2-3; 12 nucleotides line up with TRBD2. Trimming at V came to 4 bases and at J to 5 bases, leaving 5 bases not matched to a gene. The CDR3 is 15 amino acids. Looked up from germline, CDR1 is SGDLS and CDR2 is YYNGEE. CDR3 region: CASSSSGGAKDTQYF. For the CDR3, the DNA is TGTGCCAGCAGCTCTAGCGGGGGGGCAAAAGATACGCAGTATTTT.

The rearrangement joins TRBV7-8 to TRBJ2-3; D is perhaps TRBD1 (7 bases). Germline CDR1 reads SGHVS; CDR2 reads FQNEAQ. The ends were cut back, 5 bases at V and 5 bases at J, with 20 bases in the middle. The CDR3 is 16 amino acids. CDR3 DNA sequence: TGTGCCAGCAGCCGGTCCAGGGGGGCCTTAGGAGATACGCAGTATTTT. Its protein is CASSRSRGALGDTQYF. The full variable domain, its missing parts supplied by reference TRBV7-8 and TRBJ2-3, is GAGVSQSPRYKVAKRGQDVALRCDPISGHVSLFWYQQALGQGPEFLTYFQNEAQLDKSGLPSDRFFAERPEGSVSTLKIQRTQQEDSAVYLCASSRSRGALGDTQYFGPGTRLTVL.

This clone was seen a handful of times. V gene TRBV9 combines with J gene TRBJ2-3; TRBD2 matches at 10 bases. CDR3 length equals 15 residues. The germline CDR1 and CDR2 sequences are SGDLS and YYNGEE. With 0 bases clipped from V and 10 bases from J, the junction kept 8 bases outside the gene matches. CDR3 in amino acids: CASSVDLAGGRAQYF. CDR3 nucleotide sequence: TGTGCCAGCAGCGTAGATTTAGCGGGGGGTCGGGCGCAGTATTTT.

The sample holds a few counts of this clone. The DNA for the CDR3 is TGTGCCATCAGGGGGACTAGCGGGGATAACACCGGGGAGCTGTTTTTT. Encoded protein: CAIRGTSGDNTGELFF. The rearrangement joins TRBV10-3 to TRBJ2-2, with 13 bases that match TRBD2. The CDR3 is 16 residues long. J gave up 2 bases and V 6 bases, and 3 bases lay outside the gene matches. Per germline, CDR1 ENHRY and CDR2 SYGVKD.

This rearrangement joins TRBV7-2 to TRBJ1-4; TRBD1 aligns across 7 bases. Unmatched junction bases numbered 8, after V lost 0 bases and J lost 7 bases. The CDR3 runs 16 residues. Germline lookup yields CDR1 SGHTA and CDR2 FQGNSA. The CDR3 sequence is CASSLASGGMGEKLFF. For the CDR3, the DNA is TGTGCCAGCAGCTTAGCGTCAGGGGGGATGGGTGAAAAACTGTTTTTT. Drawing the rest from reference TRBV7-2 and TRBJ1-4, the complete variable domain is GAGVSQSPSNKVTEKGKDVELRCDPISGHTALYWYRQSLGQGLEFLIYFQGNSAPDKSGLPSDRFSAERTGGSVSTLTIQRTQQEDSAVYLCASSLASGGMGEKLFFGSGTQLSVL.